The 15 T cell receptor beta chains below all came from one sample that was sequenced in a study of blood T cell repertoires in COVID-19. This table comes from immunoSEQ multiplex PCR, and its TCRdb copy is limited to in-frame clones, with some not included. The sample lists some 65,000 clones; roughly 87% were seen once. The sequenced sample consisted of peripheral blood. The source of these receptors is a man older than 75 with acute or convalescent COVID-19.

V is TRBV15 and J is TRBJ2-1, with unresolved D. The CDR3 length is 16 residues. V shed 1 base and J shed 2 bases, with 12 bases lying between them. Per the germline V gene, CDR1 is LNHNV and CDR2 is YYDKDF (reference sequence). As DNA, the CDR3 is TGTGCCACCAGCAGAGCCGGTAAATATCCCTACAATGAGCAGTTCTTC. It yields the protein CATSRAGKYPYNEQFF.

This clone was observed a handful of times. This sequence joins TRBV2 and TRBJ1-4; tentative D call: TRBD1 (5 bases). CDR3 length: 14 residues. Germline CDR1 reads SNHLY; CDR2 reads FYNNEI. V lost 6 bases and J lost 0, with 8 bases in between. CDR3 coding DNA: TGTGCCAGCAGATCAGGGCCAACTAATGAAAAACTGTTTTTT. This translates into CASRSGPTNEKLFF.

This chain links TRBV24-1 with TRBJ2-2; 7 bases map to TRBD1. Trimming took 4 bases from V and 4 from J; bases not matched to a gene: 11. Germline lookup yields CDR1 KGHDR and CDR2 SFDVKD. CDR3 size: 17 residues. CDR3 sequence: CATSELIDTGVTGELFF. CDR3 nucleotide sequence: TGTGCCACCAGTGAGCTCATTGACACAGGGGTCACCGGGGAGCTGTTTTTT.

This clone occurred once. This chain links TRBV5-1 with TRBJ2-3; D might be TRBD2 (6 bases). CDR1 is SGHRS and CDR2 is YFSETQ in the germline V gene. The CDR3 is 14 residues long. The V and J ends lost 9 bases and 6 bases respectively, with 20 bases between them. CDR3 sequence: CATARDSVSDTQYF. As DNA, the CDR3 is TGCGCCACCGCCAGGGACTCCGTATCTGATACGCAGTATTTT. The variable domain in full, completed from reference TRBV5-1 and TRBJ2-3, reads KAGVTQTPRYLIKTRGQQVTLSCSPISGHRSVSWYQQTPGQGLQFLFEYFSETQRNKGNFPGRFSGRQFSNSRSEMNVSTLELGDSALYLCATARDSVSDTQYFGPGTRLTVL.

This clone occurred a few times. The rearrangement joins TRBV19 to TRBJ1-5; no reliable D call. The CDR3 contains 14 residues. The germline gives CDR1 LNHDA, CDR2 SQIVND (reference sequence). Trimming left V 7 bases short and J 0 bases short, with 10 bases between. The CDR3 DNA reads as TGTGCCAGTAATCGCGGGTATAGCAATCAGCCCCAGCATTTT. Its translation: CASNRGYSNQPQHF.

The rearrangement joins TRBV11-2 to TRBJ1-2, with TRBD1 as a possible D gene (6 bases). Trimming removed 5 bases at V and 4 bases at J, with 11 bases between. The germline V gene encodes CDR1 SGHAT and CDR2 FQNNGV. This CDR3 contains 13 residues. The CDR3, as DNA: TGTGCCAGCAGCCGGGACAACTTCTATGGCTACACCTTC. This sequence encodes CASSRDNFYGYTF.

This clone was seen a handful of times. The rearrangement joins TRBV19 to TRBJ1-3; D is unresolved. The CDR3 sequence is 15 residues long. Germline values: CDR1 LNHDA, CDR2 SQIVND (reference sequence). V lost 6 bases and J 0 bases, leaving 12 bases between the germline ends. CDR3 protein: CASSPPVLSGNTIYF. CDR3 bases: TGTGCCAGTAGCCCCCCGGTACTCTCTGGAAACACCATATATTTT.

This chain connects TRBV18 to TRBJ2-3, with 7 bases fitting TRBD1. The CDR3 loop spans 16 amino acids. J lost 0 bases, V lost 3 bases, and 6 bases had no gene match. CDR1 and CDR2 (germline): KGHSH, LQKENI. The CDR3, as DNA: TGTGCCAGCTCACCCGCCGGGACAGTGAGCACAGATACGCAGTATTTT. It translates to CASSPAGTVSTDTQYF.

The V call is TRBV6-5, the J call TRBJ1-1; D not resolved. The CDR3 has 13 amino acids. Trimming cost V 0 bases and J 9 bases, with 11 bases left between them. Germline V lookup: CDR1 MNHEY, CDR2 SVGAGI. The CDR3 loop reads CASSYSLHVQAFF. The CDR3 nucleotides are TGTGCCAGCAGTTACTCACTACATGTTCAAGCTTTCTTT.

The CDR3 DNA is TGTGCCAGTAGTATTGGGGGCTCGGCAGGGCTTTCCTACGAGCAGTACTTC. Translated, it gives CASSIGGSAGLSYEQYF. This rearrangement joins TRBV19 to TRBJ2-7, with a possible D match to TRBD1 (6 bases). CDR1 is LNHDA and CDR2 is SQIVND in the germline V gene (reference sequence). The CDR3 is made up of 17 amino acids. Trimming removed 3 bases from V and 1 base from J, with 19 bases in between.

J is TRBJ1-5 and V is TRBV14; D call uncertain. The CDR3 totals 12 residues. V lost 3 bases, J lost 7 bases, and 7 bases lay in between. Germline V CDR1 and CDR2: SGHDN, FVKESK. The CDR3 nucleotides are TGTGCCAGCAGCCAGTCAGGACAGCCCCAGCATTTT. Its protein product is CASSQSGQPQHF.

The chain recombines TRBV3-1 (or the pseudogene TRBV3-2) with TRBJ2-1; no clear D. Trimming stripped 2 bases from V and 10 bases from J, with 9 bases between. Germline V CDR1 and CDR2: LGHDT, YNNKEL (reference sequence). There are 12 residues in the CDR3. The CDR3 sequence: CASSQTAREQFF. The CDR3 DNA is TGTGCCAGCAGCCAAACGGCCAGGGAGCAGTTCTTC.

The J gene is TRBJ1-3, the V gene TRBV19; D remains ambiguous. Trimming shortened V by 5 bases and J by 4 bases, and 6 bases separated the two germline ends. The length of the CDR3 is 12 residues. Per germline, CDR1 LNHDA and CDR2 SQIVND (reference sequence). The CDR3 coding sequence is TGTGCCAGTAGTCAACAGGGAAACACCATATATTTT. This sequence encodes CASSQQGNTIYF.

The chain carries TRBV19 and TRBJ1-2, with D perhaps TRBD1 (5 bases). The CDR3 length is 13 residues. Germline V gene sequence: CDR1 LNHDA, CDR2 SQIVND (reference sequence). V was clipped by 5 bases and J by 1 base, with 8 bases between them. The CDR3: CASSWGFNYGYTF. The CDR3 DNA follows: TGTGCCAGTAGTTGGGGCTTTAACTATGGCTACACCTTC.

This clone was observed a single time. DNA for the CDR3: TGTGCCAGTAGTACCCAGGGGGCCCCGAGTACCGGGGAGCTGTTTTTT. It specifies CASSTQGAPSTGELFF. The V call is TRBV19, the J call TRBJ2-2; 8 positions match TRBD1. V was clipped by 4 bases and J by 5 bases; unmatched bases: 9. The germline V gene has CDR1 LNHDA and CDR2 SQIVND (reference sequence). The CDR3 is 16 residues long.